The TCR beta chain under discussion was sequenced for a study of T cell responses to AZD1222 COVID-19 vaccine (dated by TCRdb to about 2021). Turning to the overall study: TCR sequencing was performed for 230 to 250 trial participants, of whom around 210 were given two doses of AZD1222 and approximately 25 were given two doses of MenACWY control vaccine. Enrollment into the trials was organized by age into subgroups of 18-55, 56-69 and 70-plus years, and those subgroups contained roughly 150, 30 and 60 TCR-sequenced participants, respectively.

What the authors observed across the whole study: In the small 56-69-year group, the increase in depth fell short of significance, most likely because of low power. Conclusions about previously exposed vaccinees are limited because only a handful of AZD1222 recipients were SARS-CoV-2 seropositive at baseline. Vaccine-associated CD4 TCRs spanned the whole spike protein, with dominant responses in regions 160-218 and 743-854. Participants were mostly white British and included more females than males, and it was suggested by the authors that clonal diversity may have been underestimated. Epitopes outside the regions mutated in the B.1.351 and B.1.1.7 variants were reportedly recognized by nearly half of the unique spike-specific TCRs. Because no day 14 peak-response samples were available, the repertoires could be characterized only after the peak T cell response. After two AZD1222 doses, both the breadth and the depth of spike-specific TCRs were significantly higher than at day 0 and than in MenACWY recipients.

On this clone: This clone's antigen is unknown. No clone much larger than this one lies a single base away; base qualities are absent.

The CDR3 regions of human TCRbeta chains were analyzed by immunosequencing. The authors' pipeline ran thus. TCRs in the repertoires were matched against a reference library of SARS-CoV-2-specific TCRs that had been generated with the MIRA antigen-specificity platform. Breadth was defined as the fraction of unique TCRs that were SARS-CoV-2-associated, and depth was defined as the fraction of total T cells that were SARS-CoV-2-associated. Using the MIRA data, each spike-specific TCR was assigned both to the spike region to which the TCR was reactive and to a CD4 or CD8 class. Log10-transformed breadth and depth values were compared by one-way ANOVA with Sidak's multiple comparisons tests. TCRdb obtained this table from immuneACCESS and retained in-frame rearrangements with V and J assigned. These tables miss some clones; where compared with another copy, unresolved V genes account for less than half of the shortfall, and the remainder is unexplained. D and trimming come from the DNA, and the V and J calls and clone size come from that table. Recorded for this sample are around 120,000 clones; approximately 85% of them occurred a single time. Together, the top ten hold around 20% of the sample.

There are 13 amino acids in the CDR3, from cysteine to phenylalanine inclusive. Kept here is only the CDR3 DNA, which spans 39 bases and is read in frame from base 1. CDR1 and CDR2 (SGHAT, FQNNGV) derive from the germline V gene. V loses 1 base, J loses 5 bases, and the germline ends lie 9 bases apart. The label giving this sample's time point can be read as: baseline before first vaccination. This specimen's treatment or condition label, interpreted: meningococcal conjugate vaccine given as trial control. Vaccinee samples came from UK trials COV001 and COV002, including a single-blind randomized controlled phase 2/3 trial of AZD1222 (ChAdOx1 nCoV-19) in healthy adults. Trial participant PBMC samples were collected at day 0 and day 28 after the second dose for TCRbeta chain sequencing.

This material consisted of peripheral blood, taken on day 0 of MenACWY control vaccination. The source of this sequence is an adult in good health. Recombination linked TRBV11-2 to TRBJ2-7; the D gene cannot be resolved beyond TRBD1 or TRBD2, each matching 5 bases. The DNA sequence reads TGTGCCAGCAGCTTAGGTCTGGGACACGAGCAGTACTTC. Its protein reads: CASSLGLGHEQYF.